A selection of T cell receptor beta chains follows, all from one sample in a study of tumor-infiltrating lymphocytes in localized non-small cell lung cancer. Here immunoSEQ multiplex PCR was the method, and the copy in TCRdb shows in-frame clones only, minus some. Of 9,500 to 11,000 clones in the sample, around 76% are singletons; the top ten hold approximately 19%. The source material was uninvolved lung tissue not adjacent to the tumor. Every receptor here comes from a human donor with non-small cell lung cancer. The CDR3 runs from the conserved cysteine through the conserved F or W. D genes are given only for firm matches. A clone size is listed for some rows: how often the clone was seen (once, few, many), or a class if it is expanded.

J gene: TRBJ2-3; clone size: NA; D gene: NA; V gene: TRBV9; CDR3 DNA: TGTGCCAGCAGCGTAGCGATGGGGGATACGCAGTATTTT; CDR3 protein: CASSVAMGDTQYF
J gene: TRBJ1-2; clone size: NA; D gene: NA; V gene: TRBV7-2; CDR3 DNA: TGTGCCAGCAGCCCAATTGGGAATCTCTATGGCTACACCTTC; CDR3 protein: CASSPIGNLYGYTF
J gene: TRBJ2-7; clone size: NA; D gene: TRBD2; V gene: TRBV6-5; CDR3 DNA: TGTGCCAGCAGTCCGGGACTAGGATATACCGAGCAGTACTTC; CDR3 protein: CASSPGLGYTEQYF
J gene: TRBJ1-1; clone size: NA; D gene: NA; V gene: TRBV6-5; CDR3 DNA: TGTGCCAGCAGCCCCCTCGGGCTGAACACTGAAGCTTTCTTT; CDR3 protein: CASSPLGLNTEAFF
J gene: TRBJ1-1; clone size: NA; D gene: TRBD1; V gene: TRBV10-3; CDR3 DNA: TGTGCCATCAGTGAGCCCGACAGGGTGCGGTCGAACACTGAAGCTTTCTTT; CDR3 protein: CAISEPDRVRSNTEAFF
J gene: TRBJ2-7; clone size: NA; D gene: NA; V gene: TRBV9; CDR3 DNA: TGTGCCAGCAGCTCCAGCTCCTACGAGCAGTACTTC; CDR3 protein: CASSSSSYEQYF
J gene: TRBJ1-1; clone size: once; D gene: TRBD1; V gene: TRBV5-1; CDR3 DNA: TGCGCCAGCAGCCCCGAGACAGGGGAAGCTTTCTTT; CDR3 protein: CASSPETGEAFF
J gene: TRBJ1-1; clone size: NA; D gene: TRBD1; V gene: TRBV7-8; CDR3 DNA: TGTGCCAGCAGCAAGGAGGACAGGTCCCATAGGCCCACTGAAGCTTTCTTT; CDR3 protein: CASSKEDRSHRPTEAFF
J gene: TRBJ2-7; clone size: NA; D gene: NA; V gene: TRBV19; CDR3 DNA: TGTGCCAGTAGTAGTGTCCGGGGAAGTTCCTACGAGCAGTACTTC; CDR3 protein: CASSSVRGSSYEQYF
J gene: TRBJ1-2; clone size: once; D gene: NA; V gene: TRBV6-5; CDR3 DNA: TGTGCCAGCAGCGATACATTATATGGCTACACCTTC; CDR3 protein: CASSDTLYGYTF
J gene: TRBJ1-6; clone size: NA; D gene: NA; V gene: TRBV5-8; CDR3 DNA: TGTGCCAGCAGCTTGAAGCAACTAAATTCACCCCTCCACTTT; CDR3 protein: CASSLKQLNSPLHF
J gene: TRBJ2-4; clone size: NA; D gene: TRBD2; V gene: TRBV28; CDR3 DNA: TGTGCCAGCAGTGGGGTGGCGGGAGGGCACAAAAACATTCAGTACTTC; CDR3 protein: CASSGVAGGHKNIQYF
J gene: TRBJ2-7; clone size: NA; D gene: TRBD2; V gene: TRBV11-2; CDR3 DNA: TGTGCCAGCAGCTTTCATGCGGGAGGGACCTACGAGCAGTACTTC; CDR3 protein: CASSFHAGGTYEQYF
J gene: TRBJ2-7; clone size: few; D gene: NA; V gene: TRBV28; CDR3 DNA: TGTGCCAGCAGTAATCGGGGATACGAGCAGTACTTC; CDR3 protein: CASSNRGYEQYF
J gene: TRBJ2-7; clone size: NA; D gene: NA; V gene: TRBV6-5; CDR3 DNA: TGTGCCAGCACCTCAGCGCAGGGCACCTACGAGCAGTACTTC; CDR3 protein: CASTSAQGTYEQYF
J gene: TRBJ2-7; clone size: NA; D gene: NA; V gene: TRBV7-2; CDR3 DNA: TGTGCCAGCAGCTCGACACCAAGCTCCTACGAGCAGTACTTC; CDR3 protein: CASSSTPSSYEQYF
J gene: TRBJ1-5; clone size: NA; D gene: NA; V gene: TRBV5-6; CDR3 DNA: TGTGCCAGCAGCTTGGCCAGCAATCAGCCCCAGCATTTT; CDR3 protein: CASSLASNQPQHF
J gene: TRBJ2-7; clone size: NA; D gene: NA; V gene: TRBV7-7; CDR3 DNA: TGTGCCAGCAGCTTAGCGCCTTCATCCCACGAGCAGTACTTC; CDR3 protein: CASSLAPSSHEQYF
J gene: TRBJ1-4; clone size: NA; D gene: TRBD1; V gene: TRBV4-3; CDR3 DNA: TGCGCCAGCAGCCAAGGGACAGGTACTAATGAAAAACTGTTTTTT; CDR3 protein: CASSQGTGTNEKLFF
J gene: TRBJ1-3; clone size: NA; D gene: TRBD1; V gene: TRBV30; CDR3 DNA: TGTGCCTGGAAGGGACAGGGAACTGGAAACACCATATATTTT; CDR3 protein: CAWKGQGTGNTIYF
J gene: TRBJ1-2; clone size: NA; D gene: NA; V gene: TRBV6-5; CDR3 DNA: TGTGCCAGCAGTTACGATGGTCAGACTTTCTATGGCTACACCTTC; CDR3 protein: CASSYDGQTFYGYTF